This T cell receptor (beta chain) was recovered during a study of blood T cells in healthy people across ages. Overall study results and limits: Unsorted PBMCs blocked a conclusive comparison of naive and antigen-experienced cells.

Using a J-beta primer mix together with a sample-barcoded 5' primer, a second PCR was run for about 6 to 11 cycles. TCRdb processed the 5' RACE reads anew with MiXCR; each CDR3 protein has one entry. The sample includes 760,000 or so distinct CDR3 sequences, roughly 25% of them seen just once. The CDR3 loop spans 17 amino acids. Germline CDR1 LGHNA, CDR2 YSLEER. Concerning this clonotype itself: Its target is unknown.

In addition, the sample was reused for a study of T cells of mothers and their children.

The sequence came from a boy between 10 and 17 years old in good health. The specimen sequenced was blood. The gene calls are TRBV4-3 and TRBJ2-5, with 9 bases that match TRBD1. The DNA end lines up better with TRBJ2-7; the J call may be wrong. CDR3 in amino acids: CASSQEVGGTGYYEQYF. CDR3 coding DNA: TGCGCCAGCAGCCAAGAAGTAGGTGGGACAGGGTACTACGAGCAGTACTTC.